This is a list of T cell receptor beta chains from one sample in a study of blood T cell repertoires in COVID-19. Sequenced by immunoSEQ multiplex PCR; TCRdb stores in-frame clones only, minus some. This table has about 150,000 clones, roughly four fifths appearing once. Source material: PBMCs or T cells enriched from blood (not recorded which). The source is a woman aged 50 to 60 with acute COVID-19. Both conserved end residues are part of each CDR3. Fields, in order: V gene, J gene, CDR3 length, CDR3 protein.

TRBV5-1,TRBJ2-3,14,CASSSGQHTDTQYF
TRBV3-1/TRBV3-2,TRBJ2-7,16,CASSQGSGSTVYEQYF
TRBV7-9,TRBJ1-1,16,CASSSLLATANTEAFF
TRBV4-1,TRBJ1-1,14,CASSPQGRNTEAFF
TRBV19,TRBJ1-2,18,CASTGSRRIGPSSYGYTF
TRBV19,TRBJ1-3,17,CASRKGRRESSGNTIYF
TRBV5-6,TRBJ2-5,14,CASSNRGGGETQYF
TRBV29-1,TRBJ2-1,12,CSVEEGTRRQFF
TRBV5-1,TRBJ2-3,13,CASNSGSTDTQYF
TRBV2,TRBJ1-2,14,CASSEQGGSYGYTF